This T cell receptor beta chain was captured by sequencing in a study of vaccination and CD4 T cells after COVID-19. Sequence data for DNA of cultured CD4+ T cells were generated by the Oncomine TCR Beta short-read assay. Genomic DNA extraction was carried out from cultured CD4+ T cells. In TCRdb, the PCR reads were re-called with MiXCR into one record per CDR3 protein. Of about 14,000 distinct CDR3 sequences in the sample, about 29% are singletons; the top ten hold over 15%. Treatment reported: roughly ten-day PBMC culture with coronavirus spike peptide pools or control peptides (ViraFEST assay). Once cultured around 10 days, CD4+ T cells underwent isolation by negative selection. For this clonotype: No antigen is known for it.

Germline values: CDR1 SGHTA, CDR2 FQGNSA. This CDR3 is built from 15 residues. Trimming stripped 4 bases from V and 2 bases from J, with 12 bases between. The sample was CD4+ T cells from blood, cultured in vitro, taken before SARS-CoV-2 vaccination. This TCR was sampled from a human donor who received a COVID-19 vaccine. The V call is TRBV7-2, the J call TRBJ1-3; no firm D call. The CDR3 bases are TGTGCCAGCAGCTGGCTGGCGGAACCTGGAAACACCATATATTTT. This sequence encodes CASSWLAEPGNTIYF.